This TCR beta chain came from a study of post-analysis software for immune sequencing data. Study overall: The patients showed relapsing-remitting, secondary progressive and progressive-relapsing multiple sclerosis courses.

Per the germline V gene, CDR1 is SQVTM and CDR2 is ANQGSEA. The CDR3 runs to 13 residues. With 2 bases removed from V and 8 bases from J, the gap between germline ends came to 13 bases. This clonotype was observed at least ten times. Its target is not known. Study findings and constraints: Controls had lower frequencies than patients of 4 or 5 TRBV segments, which included TRBV5-6, TRBV5-1 and TRBV20-1.

The authors incorporated unique molecular identifiers into the TCR beta cDNA libraries. TCRdb reprocessed the PCR reads with MiXCR, giving one entry per CDR3 protein. The profile shows roughly 870,000 distinct CDR3 sequences, roughly 50% of them singletons. The sample comprised blood. The chain has TRBV29-1 and TRBJ2-1; D remains unclear. This clonotype was obtained from a girl between 10 and 17 years old with multiple sclerosis. CDR3 coding DNA: TGCAGCGTTGAATGGCGGAGTGGCGATGAGCAGTTCTTC. Translating it yields CSVEWRSGDEQFF.